This TCR beta chain comes out of a study of blood T cell repertoires in COVID-19. The wider study: COVID-19 samples, acute and convalescent, were from the United States, Italy and Spain. Sources were T cells, B-cell-depleted T cells, or PBMCs; the material itself was cDNA or gDNA.

Authors' analysis steps: Quantification of nucleated cells was approximated via reference gene primer amplification. Method: immunoSEQ multiplex PCR; TCRdb's copy keeps in-frame clones and lacks some. V, J and clone size derive from that table, while D and trimming were established from the DNA sequence. The sample lists a few hundred thousand clones; about 88% were seen once. CDR3 size: 12 residues. Per germline, CDR1 MNHEY and CDR2 SMNVEV (reference sequence). V was trimmed by 0 bases and J by 7 bases, leaving 6 bases between them. The receptor was isolated from a woman aged 40 to 50 who had recovered from COVID-19. V and J are TRBV27 and TRBJ1-2; D gene ambiguous. Sequenced sample: peripheral blood. CDR3 nucleotide sequence: TGTGCCAGCAGTTTATCGAGTGGTGGCTACACCTTC. Its protein is CASSLSSGGYTF.